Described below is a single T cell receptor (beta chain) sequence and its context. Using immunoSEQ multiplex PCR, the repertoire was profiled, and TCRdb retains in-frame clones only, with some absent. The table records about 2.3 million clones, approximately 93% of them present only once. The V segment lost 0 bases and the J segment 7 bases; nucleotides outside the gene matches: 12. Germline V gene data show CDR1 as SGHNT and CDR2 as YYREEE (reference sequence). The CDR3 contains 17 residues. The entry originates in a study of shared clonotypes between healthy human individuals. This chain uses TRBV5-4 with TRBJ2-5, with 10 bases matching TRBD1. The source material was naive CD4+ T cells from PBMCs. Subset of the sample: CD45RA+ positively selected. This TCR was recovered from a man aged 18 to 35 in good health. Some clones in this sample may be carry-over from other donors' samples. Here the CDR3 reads CASSLGRQGAPPGTQYF. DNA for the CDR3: TGTGCCAGCAGCTTGGGTCGACAGGGGGCGCCCCCGGGGACCCAGTACTTC.